This T cell receptor beta chain originates from a study of T-cell memory formation after mild COVID-19. This clonotype was observed a handful of times. Its specificity is not known. Using its own MiXCR run on the 5' RACE reads, TCRdb lists one record per CDR3 protein. Here the sample spans 190,000 or so distinct CDR3 sequences, approximately 10% being singletons. General study findings and limits: The finding that pre-infection memory included some responding clones suggested that cross-reactive memory joined.

The CDR3 is 15 amino acids. The V segment lost 0 bases and the J segment 2 bases; nucleotides outside the gene matches: 4. From germline, CDR1 is SGHRS and CDR2 YFSETQ. The source material was PBMCs or a T cell subset sorted from them (not recorded which). This chain uses TRBV5-1 with TRBJ2-5; TRBD1 matches at 7 bases. The clonotype was recovered from a man aged 18 to 29 who had mild COVID-19 (a few samples of this study predate the infection). Cell type and time point are not known. CDR3 in DNA: TGCGCCAGCAGCTTGGACAGGGGCGAACAAGAGACCCAGTACTTC. This codes for CASSLDRGEQETQYF.